These 26 T cell receptor beta chains originate from one sample sequenced in a study of cytomegalovirus exposure and HLA in healthy donors. Clones were read by immunoSEQ multiplex PCR, and TCRdb kept only the in-frame ones, dropping some. The profile covers approximately 180,000 clones, with about 83% appearing a single time and approximately 1.5% taken by the ten largest. The specimen was PBMCs. These TCRs come from a woman aged 25-40 years in good health and CMV-seronegative.

The chain is built from TRBV5-1 and TRBJ1-1; D not certain. This CDR3 contains 11 residues. Germline values: CDR1 SGHRS, CDR2 YFSETQ. Trimming shortened V by 4 bases and J by 5 bases, and 6 bases separated the two germline ends. CDR3 DNA: TGCGCCAGCAGCCCGGGGACTGAAGCTTTCTTT. It yields the protein CASSPGTEAFF. The full variable domain, rest sourced from reference TRBV5-1 and TRBJ1-1, is KAGVTQTPRYLIKTRGQQVTLSCSPISGHRSVSWYQQTPGQGLQFLFEYFSETQRNKGNFPGRFSGRQFSNSRSEMNVSTLELGDSALYLCASSPGTEAFFGQGTRLTVV.

V usage is TRBV7-2 and J usage is TRBJ2-5; 14 bases align to TRBD2. The CDR3 loop spans 17 amino acids. Germline CDR1 is SGHTA and CDR2 is FQGNSA. The J segment lost 1 base and the V segment lost 1 base, leaving 2 bases of the junction unmatched. The CDR3 sequence is CASSLVGTSGSQETQYF. CDR3 nucleotides: TGTGCCAGCAGCTTAGTCGGGACTAGCGGGAGCCAAGAGACCCAGTACTTC.

CDR3 loop: CASSPLAGAPYEQYF. The CDR3 nucleotides are TGTGCCAGCAGCCCTTTAGCGGGGGCACCCTACGAGCAGTACTTC. The chain links TRBV14 to TRBJ2-7; 9 bases agree with TRBD2. V lost 4 bases and J lost 2; bases outside the gene matches: 6. Per the germline V gene, CDR1 is SGHDN and CDR2 is FVKESK. This CDR3 comprises 15 residues.

The rearrangement joins TRBV6-5 to TRBJ1-1; 7 bases match TRBD1. This CDR3 has 13 amino acids. Germline CDR1 MNHEY, CDR2 SVGAGI. V gave up 8 bases and J gave up 4 bases; unmatched junction bases: 7. CDR3 in DNA: TGTGCCAGCGTGAGTAGGGGGCTCACTGAAGCTTTCTTT. Its translation: CASVSRGLTEAFF.

This clone was seen only once. The chain couples TRBV29-1 to TRBJ2-1; 9 bases map to TRBD2. Germline CDR1 reads SQVTM; CDR2 reads ANQGSEA. The length of the CDR3 is 15 residues. Trimming removed 4 bases from V and 8 bases from J; junction bases left unmatched: 12. This CDR3 is CSVGDAGLAIDEQFF. CDR3 DNA sequence: TGCAGCGTTGGGGACGCGGGACTAGCTATCGATGAGCAGTTCTTC.

The genes are TRBV5-6 and TRBJ2-5; 8 positions match TRBD1. Germline CDR1 SGHDT, CDR2 YYEEEE. V was clipped by 3 bases and J by 5 bases; unmatched bases: 6. The CDR3 length is 14 residues. The chain's CDR3 is CASSSQGAGETQYF. DNA of the CDR3: TGTGCCAGCAGCTCGCAGGGGGCTGGGGAGACCCAGTACTTC.

The J gene is TRBJ1-4, the V gene TRBV7-8; no clear D. Deletions cut 5 bases from V and 4 bases from J, with 17 bases between. Germline assignment: CDR1 SGHVS and CDR2 FQNEAQ. The CDR3 runs to 16 residues. This chain's CDR3 is CASSPQEGQINEKLFF. The CDR3 DNA reads TGTGCCAGCAGCCCGCAGGAAGGTCAAATTAATGAAAAACTGTTTTTT.

This chain uses TRBV29-1 with TRBJ1-1, with D maybe TRBD1 (5 bases). Germline CDR1 SQVTM, CDR2 ANQGSEA. With 6 bases removed from V and 1 base from J, the gap between germline ends came to 9 bases. This CDR3 has 12 residues. CDR3 sequence (DNA): TGCAGCGTAGAGACAGAGAACACTGAAGCTTTCTTT. Protein sequence: CSVETENTEAFF. The full variable domain, with the rest looked up from reference TRBV29-1 and TRBJ1-1, is SAVISQKPSRDICQRGTSLTIQCQVDSQVTMMFWYRQQPGQSLTLIATANQGSEATYESGFVIDKFPISRPNLTFSTLTVSNMSPEDSSIYLCSVETENTEAFFGQGTRLTVV.

The rearrangement uses TRBV5-1 and TRBJ1-1, with 7 bases matching TRBD1. The J segment lost 2 bases and the V segment lost 0 bases, leaving 4 bases of the junction unmatched. The CDR3 has 15 residues. Germline V gene lookup returns CDR1 SGHRS and CDR2 YFSETQ. CDR3 protein: CASSLEGTANTEAFF. The CDR3 nucleotides are TGCGCCAGCAGCTTGGAAGGGACAGCAAACACTGAAGCTTTCTTT.

A single count supports this clone. The chain carries TRBV5-6 and TRBJ1-1, with D possibly being TRBD1 (6 bases). CDR1 and CDR2 (germline): SGHDT, YYEEEE. CDR3 size: 16 residues. Trimming stripped 3 bases from V and 1 base from J, with 16 bases between. CDR3 region: CASSSQLGRGNTEAFF. The CDR3, as DNA: TGTGCCAGCAGCTCACAACTCGGCAGGGGGAACACTGAAGCTTTCTTT.

The chain couples TRBV7-2 to TRBJ2-7; D not certain. Germline values: CDR1 SGHTA, CDR2 FQGNSA. Trimming removed 5 bases at V and 3 bases at J, with 11 bases between. CDR3 length equals 13 residues. This CDR3 reads CASSQSSYYEQYF. The CDR3, as DNA: TGTGCCAGCAGCCAGTCCTCTTACTACGAGCAGTACTTC. Filled out from reference TRBV7-2 and TRBJ2-7, the complete variable domain reads GAGVSQSPSNKVTEKGKDVELRCDPISGHTALYWYRQSLGQGLEFLIYFQGNSAPDKSGLPSDRFSAERTGGSVSTLTIQRTQQEDSAVYLCASSQSSYYEQYFGPGTRLTVT.

The V call is TRBV9, the J call TRBJ1-3; 8 bases match TRBD1. This CDR3 region has 17 residues. Trimming at V came to 4 bases and at J to 0 bases, leaving 9 bases not matched to a gene. Germline CDR1 reads SGDLS; CDR2 reads YYNGEE. For the CDR3, the DNA is TGTGCCAGCAGCCCGCGGACCCAGGGGGCCTCTGGAAACACCATATATTTT. It translates to CASSPRTQGASGNTIYF.

The DNA of the CDR3 is TGTGCCAGCAGTGACAAGGGGGGCACAGATACGCAGTATTTT. The encoded protein is CASSDKGGTDTQYF. This rearrangement joins TRBV6-4 to TRBJ2-3; D perhaps matches TRBD1 (6 bases). Looked up from germline, CDR1 is MRHNA and CDR2 is SNTAGT. Trimming left V 2 bases short and J 1 base short, with 7 bases between. The CDR3 is 14 amino acids.

The rearrangement links TRBV18 to TRBJ2-3; no firm D call. V lost 2 bases to trimming and J lost 1 base, with 16 bases between them. The CDR3 loop spans 17 amino acids. Germline assignment: CDR1 KGHSH and CDR2 LQKENI. Here the CDR3 DNA reads TGTGCCAGCTCACCAAATCACGTTGGCACAGGCACAGATACGCAGTATTTT. Translation gives CASSPNHVGTGTDTQYF.

The chain joins TRBV27 to TRBJ2-7; 9 nucleotides agree with TRBD1. Germline-derived CDR1 and CDR2 are MNHEY and SMNVEV (reference sequence). The CDR3 runs to 12 residues. V lost 6 bases, J lost 6 bases, and 3 bases stayed unmatched. CDR3 amino acids: CASSLDRGEQYF. For the CDR3, the DNA is TGTGCCAGCAGCCTGGACAGGGGCGAGCAGTACTTC.

V gene TRBV5-1 combines with J gene TRBJ1-1; 8 positions match TRBD1. V trimming: 0 bases; J trimming: 1 base; junction bases outside the gene matches: 11. Germline V gene data show CDR1 as SGHRS and CDR2 as YFSETQ. The CDR3 loop spans 18 amino acids. The CDR3 protein is CASSLGLSVGTGNTEAFF. CDR3 sequence (DNA): TGCGCCAGCAGCTTGGGTTTGTCGGTCGGGACAGGGAACACTGAAGCTTTCTTT.

As DNA, the CDR3 is TGTGCCAGCAGCCAAGATCTCGGGACTTCCTACGAGCAGTACTTC. It translates to CASSQDLGTSYEQYF. V usage is TRBV4-2 and J usage is TRBJ2-7; possibly TRBD2 for D (6 bases). V was cut by 0 bases and J by 1 base, with 10 bases left in between. The CDR3 runs 15 residues. Per germline, CDR1 LGHNA and CDR2 YNFKEQ.

This clone was counted once. The V gene is TRBV5-1, the J gene TRBJ2-3; D is unclear. The CDR3 is 13 residues long. CDR1 is SGHRS, CDR2 YFSETQ, per germline. Trimming took off 4 bases at V and 4 bases at J, with 10 bases between the two ends. The CDR3 DNA sequence: TGCGCCAGCAGCGCGACTTCGTCAGATACGCAGTATTTT. Translating gives CASSATSSDTQYF.

In the case of this clone: The junction departs from the called germline gene at one end, perhaps through a read error. The J gene is TRBJ2-1, the V gene TRBV7-7; TRBD1 aligns across 12 bases. There are 16 residues in the CDR3. Germline V gene lookup returns CDR1 SSHAT and CDR2 FNYEAQ (reference sequence). CDR3 residues: CASSLGPGQGAGEQFF. The CDR3, as DNA: TGTGCTAGCAGCTTAGGTCCGGGACAGGGGGCTGGGGAGCAGTTCTTC.

V gene TRBV19 combines with J gene TRBJ2-7, with 7 bases aligning to TRBD2. This CDR3 has 14 residues. J was trimmed by 0 bases and V by 9 bases; bases with no gene match: 8. Per germline, CDR1 LNHDA and CDR2 SQIVND (reference sequence). CDR3 protein: CASSAASGSYEQYF. The CDR3 DNA is TGTGCCAGCTCCGCGGCTAGCGGCTCCTACGAGCAGTACTTC.

CDR3 amino acids: CASSSPVGVETQYF. The DNA of the CDR3 is TGTGCCAGCAGCTCCCCCGTCGGGGTGGAGACCCAGTACTTC. V is TRBV7-9 and J is TRBJ2-5, with a tentative D call TRBD2 (5 bases). This CDR3 is built from 14 residues. Trimming took off 4 bases at V and 5 bases at J, with 14 bases between the two ends. Germline V gives CDR1 SEHNR, CDR2 FQNEAQ (reference sequence).

This chain joins TRBV18 and TRBJ2-1, with D unclear. Trimming left V 1 base short and J 4 bases short, with 5 bases between. This CDR3 is 13 amino acids long. Germline V lookup: CDR1 KGHSH, CDR2 LQKENI. Here the CDR3 reads CASSPLTYNEQFF. Here the CDR3 DNA reads TGTGCCAGCTCACCACTGACTTACAATGAGCAGTTCTTC.

The rearrangement uses TRBV10-3 and TRBJ2-3, with D possibly TRBD1 on 6 matching bases. The CDR3 has 14 residues. From germline, CDR1 is ENHRY and CDR2 SYGVKD. Trimming left V 9 bases short and J 2 bases short, with 15 bases between. This chain's CDR3 is CAMKTGILTDTQYF. The CDR3 DNA is TGTGCCATGAAAACAGGGATTCTCACAGATACGCAGTATTTT.

The rearrangement links TRBV27 to TRBJ2-7; tentative D call: TRBD2 (6 bases). V gave up 5 bases and J gave up 2 bases, with 16 bases separating them. The CDR3 is made up of 15 amino acids. Germline loops: CDR1 MNHEY, CDR2 SMNVEV (reference sequence). The CDR3 bases are TGTGCCAGCAGTGATCGGGACTCCTACACCTACGAGCAGTACTTC. Encoded protein: CASSDRDSYTYEQYF.

This rearrangement joins TRBV6-5 to TRBJ2-3; D is perhaps TRBD1 (5 bases). This CDR3 is 13 amino acids long. V lost 8 bases, J lost 2 bases, and 11 bases lay in between. From germline, CDR1 is MNHEY and CDR2 SVGAGI. In DNA, the CDR3 is TGTGCCAGCTCCAGGGATCACACAGATACGCAGTATTTT. Translated, it gives CASSRDHTDTQYF.

This CDR3 is CASSEGGQETQYF. DNA of the CDR3: TGTGCCAGCAGTGAGGGGGGCCAAGAGACCCAGTACTTC. V gene TRBV25-1 combines with J gene TRBJ2-5; TRBD2 might be the D (6 bases). The CDR3 has 13 residues. CDR1 MGHDK and CDR2 SYGVNS come from the germline V gene. V lost 3 bases to trimming and J lost 1 base, with 6 bases between them.